A single sample gave rise to the 17 T cell receptor beta chains below, sequenced in a study of blood T cell repertoires in COVID-19. Libraries were prepared by immunoSEQ multiplex PCR; TCRdb keeps only in-frame clonotypes and omits some of them. This sample carries about 94,000 clones, about four fifths of them seen once, and the ten largest clones take around 20%. The specimen was peripheral blood. These receptors came from a human donor in a cohort sampled during active COVID-19.

This rearrangement joins TRBV7-9 to TRBJ2-6, with 8 nucleotides matching TRBD1. Germline CDR1 SEHNR, CDR2 FQNEAQ (reference sequence). The J segment lost 0 bases and the V segment lost 5 bases, leaving 3 bases of the junction unmatched. This CDR3 region has 16 residues. This CDR3 is CASSRTGGSGANVLTF. DNA for the CDR3: TGTGCCAGCAGCCGCACAGGGGGCTCTGGGGCCAACGTCCTGACTTTC. Together with reference TRBV7-9 and TRBJ2-6, the CDR3 gives the full variable domain: DTGVSQNPRHKITKRGQNVTFRCDPISEHNRLYWYRQTLGQGPEFLTYFQNEAQLEKSRLLSDRFSAERPKGSFSTLEIQRTEQGDSAMYLCASSRTGGSGANVLTFGAGSRLTVL.

This clone occurred many times. The CDR3 loop reads CADGGLAAYNEQFF. DNA for the CDR3: TGTGCCGACGGGGGGCTAGCGGCCTACAATGAGCAGTTCTTC. The rearrangement uses TRBV2 and TRBJ2-1; D is possibly TRBD2 (7 bases). The germline CDR1 and CDR2 sequences are SNHLY and FYNNEI. This CDR3 contains 14 residues. V lost 11 bases to trimming and J lost 2 bases, with 16 bases between them.

The chain employs TRBV2 and TRBJ1-6; possibly TRBD1 for D (6 bases). V was cut by 8 bases and J by 8 bases, with 19 bases left in between. The CDR3 has 15 amino acids. Germline V gene lookup returns CDR1 SNHLY and CDR2 FYNNEI. The CDR3 DNA reads as TGTGCCAGCCGGAGCGACCGGCAGGGGTATTCACCCCTCCACTTT. As protein: CASRSDRQGYSPLHF.

The chain carries TRBV5-1 and TRBJ2-7, with 7 bases aligning to TRBD1. There are 14 residues in the CDR3. The V segment lost 7 bases and the J segment 0 bases; nucleotides outside the gene matches: 7. CDR1 SGHRS and CDR2 YFSETQ come from the germline V gene. The CDR3 DNA reads as TGCGCCAGCGCCAAGGACAGGCCCTCCTACGAGCAGTACTTC. Translated: CASAKDRPSYEQYF.

The gene calls are TRBV5-3 and TRBJ2-1; D perhaps matches TRBD1 (6 bases). TRBV5-3 is an ORF, with its function uncertain. V was cut by 3 bases and J by 7 bases, with 17 bases left in between. This CDR3 comprises 15 residues. The CDR3 loop reads CARSSTSGTPNEQFF. In DNA, the CDR3 is TGTGCCAGAAGCTCAACCTCCGGGACACCAAATGAGCAGTTCTTC.

The chain is built from TRBV6-1 and TRBJ1-4, with D tentatively TRBD1 (6 bases). The germline V and J ends were trimmed by 3 bases and 8 bases, with 16 bases remaining between them. The CDR3 is 15 residues long. CDR1 is MNHNS and CDR2 is SASEGT in the germline V gene. Written as DNA, the CDR3 is TGTGCCAGCAGTGAGGGGGGGGCCGGGCAAGAAAAACTGTTTTTT. Translating it yields CASSEGGAGQEKLFF.

The J gene is TRBJ2-2, the V gene TRBV2, with 11 bases identical to TRBD2. With V trimmed by 7 bases and J by 5 bases, 6 bases remained unmatched. The CDR3 is 15 amino acids. Germline V gene data show CDR1 as SNHLY and CDR2 as FYNNEI. CDR3 sequence: CASTLSGRGTGELFF. The CDR3 nucleotides are TGTGCCAGCACCCTTAGCGGGAGGGGAACCGGGGAGCTGTTTTTT. Complete variable domain (other parts from reference TRBV2 and TRBJ2-2): EPEVTQTPSHQVTQMGQEVILRCVPISNHLYFYWYRQILGQKVEFLVSFYNNEISEKSEIFDDQFSVERPDGSNFTLKIRSTKLEDSAMYFCASTLSGRGTGELFFGEGSRLTVL.

The V and J genes are TRBV19 and TRBJ2-2; 7 bases map to TRBD1. V gave up 7 bases and J gave up 4 bases; unmatched junction bases: 12. CDR1 is LNHDA and CDR2 is SQIVND in the germline V gene (reference sequence). The CDR3 has 16 amino acids. CDR3 region: CASTFRGSGVTGELFF. The CDR3 DNA sequence: TGTGCCAGTACGTTCAGGGGGTCTGGGGTCACCGGGGAGCTGTTTTTT.

J is TRBJ1-3 and V is TRBV30; no clear D gene. Trimming pared 1 base from V and 2 bases from J, leaving 6 bases between. The CDR3 has 13 residues. Per the germline V gene, CDR1 is GTSNPN and CDR2 is SVGIG (reference sequence). The DNA of the CDR3 is TGTGCCTGGAGTGCGGTTGCTGGAAACACCATATATTTT. Translating it yields CAWSAVAGNTIYF.

V and J are TRBV3-1 (or the pseudogene TRBV3-2) and TRBJ2-1, with TRBD2 matching over 11 bases. The germline gives CDR1 LGHDT, CDR2 YNNKEL (reference sequence). With 1 base clipped from V and 1 base from J, the junction kept 3 bases outside the gene matches. CDR3 length: 17 amino acids. CDR3 DNA: TGTGCCAGCAGCCAAGGCCTAGCGGGAGGATCCTACAATGAGCAGTTCTTC. Protein sequence: CASSQGLAGGSYNEQFF.

The chain combines TRBV19 with TRBJ1-5; D is possibly TRBD1 (5 bases). This CDR3 is 17 amino acids long. V was shortened by 1 base and J by 4 bases, with 17 bases between the two germline ends. Per the germline V gene, CDR1 is LNHDA and CDR2 is SQIVND (reference sequence). CDR3 protein: CASSIVRGSGWNQPQHF. The CDR3 coding sequence is TGTGCCAGTAGTATAGTTCGGGGGTCTGGGTGGAATCAGCCCCAGCATTTT.

The gene calls are TRBV19 and TRBJ1-1; 11 positions agree with TRBD1. With V trimmed by 2 bases and J by 10 bases, 15 bases remained unmatched. Germline CDR1 LNHDA, CDR2 SQIVND (reference sequence). CDR3 length: 17 amino acids. Written as DNA, the CDR3 is TGTGCCAGTAGTATAACGAGAGGACAGGGGGCCAAGAAAGGAGCTTTCTTT. It codes for CASSITRGQGAKKGAFF.

The V and J genes are TRBV30 and TRBJ2-7; 7 bases match TRBD2. The ends lost 4 bases at V and 2 bases at J; junction bases unmatched: 5. This CDR3 contains 13 residues. Germline CDR1 is GTSNPN and CDR2 is SVGIG (reference sequence). In nucleotides, the CDR3 is TGTGCCTGGACCCCTAGCGGAACCTACGAGCAGTACTTC. This gives the protein CAWTPSGTYEQYF.

This clone is a singleton in its sample. V gene TRBV27 combines with J gene TRBJ1-1, with D perhaps TRBD1 (5 bases). The germline V gene encodes CDR1 MNHEY and CDR2 SMNVEV (reference sequence). The CDR3 contains 14 residues. Trimming left V 7 bases short and J 1 base short, with 13 bases between. This chain's CDR3 is CASILRGRNTEAFF. The CDR3 DNA reads as TGTGCCAGCATTCTAAGGGGCCGGAACACTGAAGCTTTCTTT.

With regard to this clone: Other DNA variants within this sample encode the same CDR3. V gene TRBV28 combines with J gene TRBJ1-4; 7 nucleotides line up with TRBD1. J gave up 4 bases and V 6 bases, and 5 bases lay outside the gene matches. CDR1 is MDHEN, CDR2 SYDVKM, per germline. CDR3 length equals 14 residues. CDR3 residues: CASSWGQSNEKLFF. CDR3 bases: TGTGCCAGCAGCTGGGGACAGAGTAATGAAAAACTGTTTTTT.

The gene calls are TRBV29-1 and TRBJ1-1; TRBD1 matches at 11 bases. V shed 2 bases, J shed 4 bases, and the junction held 3 bases outside the gene matches. This CDR3 contains 14 residues. Germline values: CDR1 SQVTM, CDR2 ANQGSEA. The CDR3 here is CSVEPGQGATEAFF. The CDR3 DNA sequence: TGCAGCGTTGAACCCGGACAGGGGGCCACTGAAGCTTTCTTT.

This clone was detected only once. V is TRBV5-1 and J is TRBJ2-5; 9 bases align to TRBD2. Germline V lookup: CDR1 SGHRS, CDR2 YFSETQ. The CDR3 runs 15 residues. Unmatched junction bases numbered 3, after V lost 2 bases and J lost 1 base. CDR3 sequence: CASSFLAGLQETQYF. The CDR3 DNA reads TGCGCCAGCAGCTTTCTAGCGGGGCTCCAAGAGACCCAGTACTTC.